This TCR beta chain is drawn from a study of monozygotic twins with cystic fibrosis. General study points: Clonality was generally low (median about 0.01), higher in the most severe patients. Shared CDR3 numbers were not associated with age, concordance or severity.

This clone has just one count. Its antigen is unidentified. Using immunoSEQ multiplex PCR, the repertoire was profiled, and TCRdb retains in-frame clones only, with some absent. The sample records fewer than 30,000 clones, approximately 90% being singletons. The germline CDR1 and CDR2 sequences are SGDLS and YYNGEE. This CDR3 contains 15 residues. V was shortened by 0 bases and J by 8 bases, with 12 bases between the two germline ends. The rearrangement uses TRBV9 and TRBJ1-6; a possible D gene is TRBD1 (6 bases). The origin of this receptor is a girl aged 2 to 9 with cystic fibrosis. The material sequenced was blood. This CDR3 reads CASSVGAGDDSPLHF. The CDR3 DNA sequence: TGTGCCAGCAGCGTAGGGGCAGGGGATGATTCACCCCTCCACTTT.